This T cell receptor (beta chain) was found in a study of blood T cell repertoires in COVID-19. Study information: T cells, B-cell-depleted T cells, or PBMCs provided the cDNA or gDNA that served as material.

Germline CDR1 is SGHRS and CDR2 is YFSETQ. This CDR3 region has 16 residues. The ends were cut back, 7 bases at V and 5 bases at J, with 24 bases in the middle. Clones were sequenced by immunoSEQ multiplex PCR, and TCRdb holds only the in-frame ones, with some missing. The table has 180,000 or so clones, about 84% seen once; the top ten hold about 6%. The chain carries TRBV5-1 and TRBJ1-2; D is possibly TRBD1 (6 bases). This TCR derives from a man aged 40-55 years with acute COVID-19. The sample consisted of PBMCs or T cells enriched from blood (not recorded which). DNA of the CDR3: TGCGCCAGCGGTGACGTGGACAGCTATCAGTGGTATGGCTACACCTTC. Its protein product is CASGDVDSYQWYGYTF.